The present TCR beta chain was sequenced within a study of neoadjuvant anti-PD-1 for oral cavity cancer. Looking at the study overall: Non-progressing patients received a fourth nivolumab dose near day 43, then surgery on days 50-56.

With regard to this clone: Its specificity is unknown.

Study outcomes and limitations: TCR analyses covered only three patients per response group.

Some clones are missing from TCRdb's copy, which holds only in-frame ones; the method was immunoSEQ multiplex PCR. Here the sample spans about 81,000 clones, roughly 80% being singletons. Germline CDR1 is SGHTA and CDR2 is FQGNSA. V lost 1 base and J 6 bases, leaving 17 bases between the germline ends. The CDR3 contains 16 residues. The origin of this receptor is a person aged 35-79 years with oral cavity squamous cell carcinoma. Here the sequenced sample was PBMCs, taken before nivolumab (anti-PD-1) treatment. The chain carries TRBV7-2 and TRBJ2-3, with D tentatively TRBD2 (6 bases). This chain's CDR3 is CASSLVGIASGDTQYF. In DNA, the CDR3 is TGTGCCAGCAGCTTAGTTGGAATAGCGAGCGGGGATACGCAGTATTTT.